The clone carrying this T cell receptor (beta chain) was seen a single time. The antigen is not known. The CDR3 totals 18 residues. Germline V gene data show CDR1 as SGHDT and CDR2 as YYEEEE. Trimming cost V 0 bases and J 6 bases; bases outside gene matches: 16. The entry originates in a study of tumor and adjacent non-tumor tissue in lung cancer. Study as a whole: Patients comprised about a dozen adenocarcinoma, a couple of squamous cell carcinoma and 1 small cell lung cancer. Stage I to III disease affected about nine men and roughly 5 women aged about 30 to 85.

Overall study findings and caveats: Significantly higher TCR diversity was found in tumor than normal lung.

No cell sorting was done before RNA was extracted from the tissue. Three rounds of nested PCR, following a modified ARM-PCR protocol, produced the TCRbeta library. TCRdb ran MiXCR on the multiplex PCR reads and lists one entry per CDR3 protein. The profile shows about 120,000 distinct CDR3 sequences, roughly 64% of them singletons. The source is a man younger than 40 with non-small cell lung cancer. The J gene is TRBJ2-3, the V gene TRBV5-6, with TRBD2 matching 7 bases. Sequences were obtained from lung tumor tissue. The CDR3 DNA is TGTGCCAGCAGCTTGGAAGTGTGGGAGGGCCTTGAGTCGGATACGCAGTATTTT. It codes for CASSLEVWEGLESDTQYF.